This T cell receptor (beta chain) was profiled in a study of blood T cell repertoires in COVID-19. In the study overall: Donors in the United States, Italy and Spain gave samples during acute or convalescent COVID-19. The cDNA or gDNA used as material had been derived from T cells, B-cell-depleted T cells, or PBMCs.

Seattle patient enrollment occurred during active infection, with longitudinal follow-up thereafter. Germline V lookup: CDR1 SGHTA, CDR2 FQGTGA. The CDR3 is 15 amino acids. V lost 3 bases and J 2 bases, leaving 11 bases between the germline ends. Source study methods: Amplification of reference gene primers provided the estimated nucleated cell counts. Profiling relied on immunoSEQ multiplex PCR, and the TCRdb table lists in-frame clones only, not all of them. Clone size and V and J calls were adopted from that table, with D and trimming inferred from the DNA. The sample lists roughly 410,000 clones, over 75% seen once, with about 2.3% in the top ten.

This clonotype was obtained from a woman aged 60-75 years with COVID-19, enrolled during active disease. Sequenced: peripheral blood. V usage is TRBV7-3 and J usage is TRBJ2-1; TRBD2 is a possible D gene (7 bases). The DNA of the CDR3 is TGTGCCAGCAGCTTCGGCGGGGGCACCTACAATGAGCAGTTCTTC. Protein product: CASSFGGGTYNEQFF. The full variable domain, in which reference TRBV7-3 and TRBJ2-1 provide the parts outside the CDR3, is GAGVSQTPSNKVTEKGKYVELRCDPISGHTALYWYRQSLGQGPEFLIYFQGTGAADDSGLPNDRFFAVRPEGSVSTLKIQRTERGDSAVYLCASSFGGGTYNEQFFGPGTRLTVL.